Listed below are T cell receptor beta chains from one sample, sequenced in a study of T cell responses to AZD1222 COVID-19 vaccine. Method: immunoSEQ multiplex PCR; TCRdb's copy keeps in-frame clones and lacks some. The sample shows about 160,000 clones, 80% to 95% of them seen only once. The material sequenced was peripheral blood, taken 28 days after the second AZD1222 dose. The receptors originated from an adult who received the AZD1222 COVID-19 vaccine. Each CDR3 is given without its conserved first and last residue. Part of the rows lack a size; the others show once, few, many or a class for expanded clones.

j_call | clone_size | cdr3_length | v_call | cdr3_aa
TRBJ2-1 | . | 13 | TRBV20-1 | SASSGRALGGEQF
TRBJ2-2 | . | 11 | TRBV7-8 | ASSISRTGELF
TRBJ1-6 | . | 13 | TRBV10-2 | ASNQLQGDNSPLH
TRBJ2-5 | . | 14 | TRBV2 | ASSEGTSGREETQY
TRBJ2-7 | once | 13 | TRBV10-3 | ATTPPGQWPHEQY
TRBJ1-1 | . | 12 | TRBV6-5 | ASSPGGQGAEAF
TRBJ1-2 | . | 12 | TRBV27 | ASRQTGSLWGYT
TRBJ2-1 | . | 15 | TRBV10-3 | AISESINPGEGNEQF
TRBJ2-2 | once | 13 | TRBV30 | AWSVAGGKAGELF
TRBJ2-3 | . | 12 | TRBV5-4 | ASRADTSTDTQY
TRBJ1-1 | . | 11 | TRBV18 | ASSRGMNTEAF
TRBJ2-3 | . | 11 | TRBV3-1/TRBV3-2 | ASSQDLPDTQY
TRBJ1-3 | few | 15 | TRBV7-6 | ASSPGRMGGTGNTIY
TRBJ2-1 | . | 13 | TRBV5-1 | ASSLGTGWGGEQF
TRBJ2-5 | . | 13 | TRBV28 | ASSLSRGRQETQY
TRBJ2-7 | . | 12 | TRBV5-8 | ASSLDGRRYEQY
TRBJ1-1 | . | 11 | TRBV25-1 | ASRVEKGTEAF
TRBJ2-5 | . | 12 | TRBV4-1 | ASSQDLGTETQY
TRBJ2-3 | . | 9 | TRBV20-1 | SARGRDTQY
TRBJ1-2 | . | 12 | TRBV6-1 | ASSDGVANYGYT
TRBJ2-6 | . | 16 | TRBV6-1 | ASSDVRGPHSGANVLT
TRBJ1-5 | . | 14 | TRBV15 | ATSRDLQVNNQPQH
TRBJ2-3 | . | 13 | TRBV5-4 | ASSVGVGLGDTQY
TRBJ2-2 | . | 13 | TRBV9 | ASSVALADTGELF
TRBJ1-2 | . | 12 | TRBV20-1 | SASLRDRNYGYT
TRBJ2-3 | . | 13 | TRBV6-5 | ASGQVGESTDTQY
TRBJ1-1 | . | 12 | TRBV7-6 | ASSLAQGNTEAF
TRBJ1-2 | . | 14 | TRBV6-6 | ASSYSIDSEVYGYT
TRBJ1-2 | once | 10 | TRBV12-3/TRBV12-4 | ASSYNPSGYT
TRBJ1-2 | . | 11 | TRBV27 | ASSFGTGDGYT
TRBJ1-5 | . | 13 | TRBV19 | ASSRTGGGNQPQH
TRBJ2-1 | . | 16 | TRBV7-9 | ASSPLELGASGNNEQF
TRBJ1-2 | . | 12 | TRBV29-1 | SAGIVGTGGGYT
TRBJ2-2 | . | 12 | TRBV5-4 | ASSLGRATGELF
TRBJ2-4 | . | 13 | TRBV14 | ASSQDFTWGNIQY
TRBJ2-7 | . | 12 | TRBV6-2/TRBV6-3 | ASSYGTSGYEQY
TRBJ1-2 | . | 12 | TRBV27 | ASSLGSAAYGYT